This entry concerns a single T cell receptor beta chain. A read error may produce the germline difference seen at one junction end. Total RNA amounting to around 450 ng was the source from which TCR beta cDNA was made with a constant-region primer. Libraries for TCR beta were built through three nested multiplex PCR rounds, which together made up a slightly modified ARM-PCR procedure. A C-beta reverse primer and TRBV1-TRBV30 forward primers served in each of the first two PCR rounds, at about 10 cycles apiece. TCRdb called the multiplex PCR reads again in MiXCR, with one record for every CDR3 protein. The data contain 100,000 to 150,000 distinct CDR3 sequences, 64% of them seen just once; the ten biggest clones take up approximately 8.9%. The entry originates in a study of tumor-infiltrating lymphocytes in primary liver carcinoma. From about 19-30 mg of unsorted bulk tissue, DNA and RNA were co-extracted together. Samples were taken from five separate regions (per tumor).

Germline CDR1 MNHNS, CDR2 SASEGT. The CDR3 contains 14 residues. This chain links TRBV6-1 with TRBJ1-2; maybe TRBD1 (5 bases). The source material was liver tumor tissue from sampling region 3. Subset reported: tumor region T3, left-lateral pole. This TCR was recovered from a woman aged 55-70 years with primary liver carcinoma and hepatitis B virus infection. This CDR3 reads CASRDGGSRNGYTF. The CDR3 DNA is TGTGCCAGCCGGGACGGGGGATCGAGGAATGGTTACACTTTC.